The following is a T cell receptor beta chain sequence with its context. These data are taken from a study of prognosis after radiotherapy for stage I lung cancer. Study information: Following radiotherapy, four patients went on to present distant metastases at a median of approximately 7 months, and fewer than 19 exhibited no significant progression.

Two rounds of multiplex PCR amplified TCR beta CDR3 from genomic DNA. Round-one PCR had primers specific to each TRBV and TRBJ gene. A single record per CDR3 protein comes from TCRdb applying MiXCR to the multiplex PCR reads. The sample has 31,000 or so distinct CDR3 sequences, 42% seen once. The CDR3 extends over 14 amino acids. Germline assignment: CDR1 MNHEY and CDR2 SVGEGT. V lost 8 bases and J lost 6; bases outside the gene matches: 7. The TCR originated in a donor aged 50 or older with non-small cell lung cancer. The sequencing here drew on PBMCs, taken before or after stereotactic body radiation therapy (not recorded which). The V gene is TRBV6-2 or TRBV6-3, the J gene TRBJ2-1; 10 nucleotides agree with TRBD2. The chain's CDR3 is CASAWTSGTNEQFF. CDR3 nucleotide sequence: TGTGCCAGCGCATGGACTAGCGGCACCAATGAGCAGTTCTTC.